This T cell receptor beta chain appears in the sequencing data of a study of technical replicates of blood from a few donors. The J segment lost 2 bases and the V segment lost 3 bases, leaving 4 bases of the junction unmatched. Germline V gene sequence: CDR1 SGHRS, CDR2 YFSETQ. This CDR3 is built from 16 residues. Here immunoSEQ multiplex PCR was the method, and the copy in TCRdb shows in-frame clones only, minus some. The profile shows 73,000 or so clones, 90% to 95% of them singletons. The sample consisted of T cells isolated from PBMCs. The origin of this receptor is a human donor in good health. The chain employs TRBV5-1 and TRBJ2-1; 11 positions agree with TRBD2. CDR3 protein: CASSYGLAGTYNEQFF. CDR3 nucleotides: TGCGCCAGCAGCTATGGACTAGCGGGCACCTACAATGAGCAGTTCTTC.